Following are 12 T cell receptor beta chains from one sample sequenced in a study of control samples from healthy donors and cancer patients. Repertoires were generated with immunoSEQ multiplex PCR, while TCRdb's copy carries only in-frame clones and drops some. The sample lists approximately 140,000 clones, 94% occurring once. Sequencing was performed on blood. Every receptor here comes from a man aged 35 to 55 in good health.

The chain combines TRBV7-4 with TRBJ1-5; TRBD1 matches 8 bases. The germline gives CDR1 SGHVT, CDR2 SQSDAQ. Germline trimming cut 5 bases from V and 6 bases from J; bases unmatched to any gene: 9. The CDR3 extends over 15 amino acids. In DNA form, the CDR3 reads TGTGCCAGCAGCACTCGGACAGGGTGGATTCAGCCCCAGCATTTT. Translation gives CASSTRTGWIQPQHF. Full variable domain (missing parts from reference TRBV7-4 and TRBJ1-5): GAGVSQSPRYKVAKRGRDVALRCDSISGHVTLYWYRQTLGQGSEVLTYSQSDAQRDKSGRPSGRFSAERPERSVSTLKIQRTEQGDSAVYLCASSTRTGWIQPQHFGDGTRLSIL.

The genes are TRBV5-1 and TRBJ2-1; D ambiguous. This CDR3 is 11 amino acids long. CDR1 and CDR2 (germline): SGHRS, YFSETQ. V was cut by 4 bases and J by 3 bases, with 2 bases left in between. CDR3 amino acids: CASSSYNEQFF. The CDR3 DNA is TGCGCCAGCAGCAGCTACAATGAGCAGTTCTTC.

The V and J genes are TRBV15 and TRBJ2-7, with D unresolved. The CDR3 runs to 12 residues. V lost 4 bases and J lost 4, with 8 bases in between. Germline loops: CDR1 LNHNV, CDR2 YYDKDF (reference sequence). The CDR3 protein is CATSTSGYEQYF. CDR3 bases: TGTGCCACCAGCACCTCAGGTTACGAGCAGTACTTC.

The CDR3 loop is CASSLGKGGTVTDTGELFF. In nucleotides, the CDR3 is TGTGCCAGCAGCTTAGGAAAGGGTGGAACAGTCACGGACACCGGGGAGCTGTTTTTT. J is TRBJ2-2 and V is TRBV7-9; D is unclear. Per the germline V gene, CDR1 is SEHNR and CDR2 is FQNEAQ (reference sequence). CDR3 size: 19 residues. V shed 1 base and J shed 3 bases, with 21 bases lying between them.

The rearrangement links TRBV3-1 (or the pseudogene TRBV3-2) to TRBJ2-5, with 10 bases aligning to TRBD1. The CDR3 extends over 15 amino acids. V lost 4 bases and J lost 7; bases outside the gene matches: 9. Looked up from germline, CDR1 is LGHDT and CDR2 is YNNKEL (reference sequence). The CDR3 DNA sequence: TGTGCCAGCAGCCCTCGGGAGGGACAGGGGTTGACCCAGTACTTC. It encodes CASSPREGQGLTQYF.

The V and J genes are TRBV24-1 and TRBJ2-3, with 9 bases identical to TRBD1. Germline V lookup: CDR1 KGHDR, CDR2 SFDVKD. V was pared by 4 bases and J by 3 bases, with 7 bases of the junction left unmatched. The CDR3 extends over 16 amino acids. CDR3 residues: CATSEMTGGSTDTQYF. CDR3 bases: TGTGCCACCAGTGAGATGACAGGGGGATCTACAGATACGCAGTATTTT.

The chain combines TRBV9 with TRBJ1-1; 7 nucleotides line up with TRBD1. CDR1 is SGDLS, CDR2 YYNGEE, per germline. This CDR3 is 16 amino acids long. J was trimmed by 0 bases and V by 2 bases; bases with no gene match: 7. The CDR3 reads CASSVPTTGLNTEAFF. The DNA for the CDR3 is TGTGCCAGCAGCGTCCCGACGACAGGGTTGAACACTGAAGCTTTCTTT.

V gene TRBV2 combines with J gene TRBJ1-4, with a tentative D call TRBD1 (6 bases). The CDR3 spans 14 residues. The germline V gene encodes CDR1 SNHLY and CDR2 FYNNEI. The V end was cut by 2 bases, the J end by 8 bases, with 12 bases between. The CDR3 loop reads CASSERGRGEKLFF. DNA for the CDR3: TGTGCCAGCAGTGAACGAGGGAGGGGGGAAAAACTGTTTTTT.

V is TRBV12-3 or TRBV12-4 and J is TRBJ1-1, with D maybe TRBD1 (5 bases). The CDR3 extends over 13 amino acids. V lost 3 bases and J lost 5, with 10 bases in between. CDR3 residues: CASSFQGRTEAFF. CDR3 in DNA: TGTGCCAGCAGTTTCCAGGGACGGACTGAAGCTTTCTTT.

This rearrangement joins TRBV5-5 to TRBJ2-3; 7 bases map to TRBD1. V lost 0 bases and J lost 6; bases outside the gene matches: 10. Germline assignment: CDR1 SGHKS and CDR2 YYEKEE (reference sequence). The CDR3 totals 16 residues. CDR3 loop: CASSLEQGFTQDTQYF. In nucleotides, the CDR3 is TGTGCCAGCAGCTTGGAACAGGGGTTCACCCAGGATACGCAGTATTTT.

The genes are TRBV4-2 and TRBJ1-4; TRBD1 matches at 9 bases. V lost 7 bases, J lost 4 bases, and 4 bases stayed unmatched. The CDR3 is made up of 14 amino acids. Germline V CDR1 and CDR2: LGHNA, YNFKEQ. The CDR3 DNA reads TGTGCCAGCAAAAGGGACAGGGTTAATGAAAAACTGTTTTTT. It codes for CASKRDRVNEKLFF.

V is TRBV24-1 and J is TRBJ1-2; D gene unclear. In germline, CDR1 is KGHDR, CDR2 SFDVKD. V gave up 4 bases and J gave up 8 bases, with 7 bases separating them. This CDR3 spans 11 amino acids. DNA of the CDR3: TGTGCCACCAGTGACGTCCGGGGCTACACCTTC. Amino acid sequence: CATSDVRGYTF.